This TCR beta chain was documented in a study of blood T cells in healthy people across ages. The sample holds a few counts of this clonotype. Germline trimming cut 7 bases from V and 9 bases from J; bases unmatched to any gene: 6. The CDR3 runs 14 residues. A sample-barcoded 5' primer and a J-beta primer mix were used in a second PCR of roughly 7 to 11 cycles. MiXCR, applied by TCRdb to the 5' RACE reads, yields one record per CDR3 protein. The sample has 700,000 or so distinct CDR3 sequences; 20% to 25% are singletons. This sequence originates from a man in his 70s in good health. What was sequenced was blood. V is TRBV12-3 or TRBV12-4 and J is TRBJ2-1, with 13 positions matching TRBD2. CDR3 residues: CASTSGLAGSEQFF. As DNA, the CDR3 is TGTGCCAGCACCTCGGGACTAGCGGGAAGTGAGCAGTTCTTC.